This entry describes one T cell receptor (beta chain). Its antigen is unknown. Relative to the germline gene, one junction end is altered; a read error may explain this. This entry is derived from a study of Ad26.COV2.S vaccination and SARS-CoV-2 variants. The overall study: Intramuscularly, Ad26.COV2.S was given either once or twice, 56 days apart. Broader study findings: Those who received the vaccine showed greater spike-specific TCR breadth than those given placebo.

Noted treatment: about 20 received Ad26.COV2.S at low or high dose, single or two shots; several received placebo; per-sample allocation not given. Collection of the samples took place on day 63 after the first injection of vaccine or placebo. Per the germline V gene, CDR1 is SGHAT and CDR2 is FQNNGV. The CDR3 covers 13 residues. Sequenced by immunoSEQ multiplex PCR; TCRdb stores in-frame clones only, minus some. Among approximately 300,000 clones listed, just over 85% were seen once. Material: peripheral blood, obtained in a trial of Ad26.COV2.S vaccine versus placebo. This receptor was obtained from a person aged 18-60 years who received the Ad26.COV2.S COVID-19 vaccine or a placebo. This sequence joins TRBV11-2 and TRBJ2-7; D gene unclear. This chain's CDR3 is CASTLSGSYEQYF. Written as DNA, the CDR3 is TGTGCCAGCACCTTATCAGGCTCCTACGAGCAGTACTTC.